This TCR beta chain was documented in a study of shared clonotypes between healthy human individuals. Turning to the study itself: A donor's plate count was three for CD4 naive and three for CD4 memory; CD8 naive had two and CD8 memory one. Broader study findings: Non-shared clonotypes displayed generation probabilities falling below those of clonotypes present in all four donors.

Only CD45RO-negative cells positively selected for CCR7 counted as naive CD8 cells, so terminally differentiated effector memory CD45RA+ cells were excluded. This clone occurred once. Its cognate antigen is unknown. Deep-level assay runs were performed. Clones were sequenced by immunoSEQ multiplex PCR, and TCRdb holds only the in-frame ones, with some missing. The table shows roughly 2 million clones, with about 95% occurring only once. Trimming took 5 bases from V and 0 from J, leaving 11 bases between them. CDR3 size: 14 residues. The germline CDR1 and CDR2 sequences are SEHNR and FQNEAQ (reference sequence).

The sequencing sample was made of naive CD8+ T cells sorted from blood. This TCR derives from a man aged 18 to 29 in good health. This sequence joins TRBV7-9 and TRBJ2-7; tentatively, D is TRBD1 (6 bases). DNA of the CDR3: TGTGCCAGCAGCCCTAGGACAGACTCCTACGAGCAGTACTTC. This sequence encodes CASSPRTDSYEQYF. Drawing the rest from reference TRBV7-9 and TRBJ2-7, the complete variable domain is DTGVSQNPRHKITKRGQNVTFRCDPISEHNRLYWYRQTLGQGPEFLTYFQNEAQLEKSRLLSDRFSAERPKGSFSTLEIQRTEQGDSAMYLCASSPRTDSYEQYFGPGTRLTVT.